The rows below give T cell receptor beta chains drawn from one sample of a study of T-cell reconstitution after alpha-beta-depleted transplantation in children. TCRdb recomputed calls from the PCR reads with MiXCR, one row per CDR3 protein. The sample includes about 980,000 distinct CDR3 sequences, roughly 29% of them seen just once. This sample comprised PBMCs, mostly from graft donor cells, obtained 360 days after TCRalphabeta/CD19-depleted stem cell transplant. Source of these receptors: a boy younger than two who had a stem cell transplant for SCID, so the T cells may come from the graft donor. Both conserved end residues are part of each CDR3. Each record gives: J gene, V gene, CDR3 protein.

TRBJ2-1 | TRBV4-2 | CASSQSSGDYNEQFF
TRBJ1-1 | TRBV12-3/TRBV12-4 | CASSPLGRGRSEAFF
TRBJ2-1 | TRBV12-3/TRBV12-4 | CASSPAREQFF
TRBJ2-7 | TRBV5-1 | CASSFRDRSSYEQYF
TRBJ2-7 | TRBV5-1 | CASSLEAGPYEQYF
TRBJ2-7 | TRBV7-2 | CASSLKRENPNEQYF
TRBJ1-4 | TRBV3-2 | CASSWGPTGSATNEKLFF
TRBJ1-2 | TRBV29-1 | CSVDGLEPFYGYTF
TRBJ2-7 | TRBV5-5 | CASSVIVGPSYEQYF
TRBJ2-7 | TRBV28 | CASSPLGLPDSYEQYF
TRBJ2-1 | TRBV5-1 | CASSLRVLAGGLNEQFF
TRBJ1-2 | TRBV20-1 | CSAREGAGNHYGYTF
TRBJ2-7 | TRBV11-2 | CASSLVHPTSGGATRVYEQYF